This record looks at one T cell receptor (beta chain) sequence and its context. The V gene's germline CDR1 is LGHDT and CDR2 YNNKEL (reference sequence). Trimming took 3 bases from V and 6 from J, leaving 15 bases between them. CDR3 length: 15 amino acids. TCRdb reprocessed the RT-PCR reads via MiXCR and lists one record per CDR3 protein. The data contain approximately 720,000 distinct CDR3 sequences, more than 13% of them seen just once; the ten biggest clones take up roughly 3.6%. The source of this sequence is a female donor in good health, serving as a healthy control. The chain carries TRBV3-1 and TRBJ1-5; D is perhaps TRBD1 (5 bases). The sample was memory CD4+ T cells from blood. DNA of the CDR3: TGTGCCAGCAGCCAGGGGACTTTCTCAGGTCAGCCCCAGCATTTT. Protein: CASSQGTFSGQPQHF.